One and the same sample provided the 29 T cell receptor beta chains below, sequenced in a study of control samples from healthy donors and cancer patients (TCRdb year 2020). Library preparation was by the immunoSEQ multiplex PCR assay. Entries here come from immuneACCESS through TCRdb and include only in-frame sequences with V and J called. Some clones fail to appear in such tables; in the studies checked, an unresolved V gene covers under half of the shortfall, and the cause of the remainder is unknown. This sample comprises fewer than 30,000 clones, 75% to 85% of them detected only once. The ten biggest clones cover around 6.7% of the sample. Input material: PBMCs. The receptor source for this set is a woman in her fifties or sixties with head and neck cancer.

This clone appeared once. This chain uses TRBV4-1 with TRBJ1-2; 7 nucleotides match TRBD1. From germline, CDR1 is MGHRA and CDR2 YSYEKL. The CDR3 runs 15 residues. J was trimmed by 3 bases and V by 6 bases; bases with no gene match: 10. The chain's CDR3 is CASRQQGRGYYGYTF. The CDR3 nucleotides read TGCGCCAGCAGGCAACAGGGGAGGGGCTACTATGGCTACACCTTC.

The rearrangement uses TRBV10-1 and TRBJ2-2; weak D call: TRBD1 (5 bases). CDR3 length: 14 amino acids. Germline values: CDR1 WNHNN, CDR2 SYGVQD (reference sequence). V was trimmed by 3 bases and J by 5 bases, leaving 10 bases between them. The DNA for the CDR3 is TGCGCCAGCAGTGATTGGGCAGGGACCGGGGAGCTGTTTTTT. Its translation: CASSDWAGTGELFF.

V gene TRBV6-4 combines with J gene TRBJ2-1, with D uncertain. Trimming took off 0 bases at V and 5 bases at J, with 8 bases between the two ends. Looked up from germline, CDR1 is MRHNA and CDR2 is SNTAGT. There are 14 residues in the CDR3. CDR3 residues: CASSDSYLDNEQFF. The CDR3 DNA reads TGTGCCAGCAGTGACTCGTATCTTGACAATGAGCAGTTCTTC.

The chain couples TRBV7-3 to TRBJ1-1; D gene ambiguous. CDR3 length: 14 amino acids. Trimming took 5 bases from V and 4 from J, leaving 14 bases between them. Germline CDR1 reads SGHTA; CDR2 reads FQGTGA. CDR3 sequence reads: CASSPSLRLTEAFF. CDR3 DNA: TGTGCCAGCAGCCCCTCCCTCCGACTCACTGAAGCTTTCTTT.

CDR3 residues: CASSLETAPLPLHF. CDR3 nucleotides: TGTGCCAGCAGCTTAGAGACAGCCCCCCTCCCCCTCCACTTT. The V call is TRBV7-8, the J call TRBJ1-6, with D possibly matching TRBD1 (5 bases). CDR1 is SGHVS and CDR2 is FQNEAQ in the germline V gene. V was clipped by 1 base and J by 13 bases, with 14 bases between them. CDR3 size: 14 residues.

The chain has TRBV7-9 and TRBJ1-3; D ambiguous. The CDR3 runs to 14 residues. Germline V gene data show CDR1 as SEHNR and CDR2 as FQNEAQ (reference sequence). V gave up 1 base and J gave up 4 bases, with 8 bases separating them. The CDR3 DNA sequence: TGTGCCAGCAGCTTAGATTTAGCCGGAAACACCATATATTTT. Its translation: CASSLDLAGNTIYF.

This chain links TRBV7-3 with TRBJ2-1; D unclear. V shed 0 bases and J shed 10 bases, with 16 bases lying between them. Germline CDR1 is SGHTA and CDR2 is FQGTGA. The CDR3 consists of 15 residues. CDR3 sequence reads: CASSLTDLSNSEQFF. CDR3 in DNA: TGTGCCAGCAGCTTAACGGACCTTTCGAATTCGGAGCAGTTCTTC. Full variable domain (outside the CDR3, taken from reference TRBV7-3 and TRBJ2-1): GAGVSQTPSNKVTEKGKYVELRCDPISGHTALYWYRQSLGQGPEFLIYFQGTGAADDSGLPNDRFFAVRPEGSVSTLKIQRTERGDSAVYLCASSLTDLSNSEQFFGPGTRLTVL.

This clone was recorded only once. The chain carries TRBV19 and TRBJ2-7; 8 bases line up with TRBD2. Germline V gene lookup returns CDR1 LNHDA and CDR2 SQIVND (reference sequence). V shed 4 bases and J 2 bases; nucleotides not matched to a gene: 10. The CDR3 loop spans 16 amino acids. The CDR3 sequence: CASSRAGGPRAYEQYF. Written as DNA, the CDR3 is TGTGCCAGTAGTAGGGCGGGAGGCCCGAGGGCCTACGAGCAGTACTTC. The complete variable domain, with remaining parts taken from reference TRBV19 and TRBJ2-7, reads DGGITQSPKYLFRKEGQNVTLSCEQNLNHDAMYWYRQDPGQGLRLIYYSQIVNDFQKGDIAEGYSVSREKKESFPLTVTSAQKNPTAFYLCASSRAGGPRAYEQYFGPGTRLTVT.

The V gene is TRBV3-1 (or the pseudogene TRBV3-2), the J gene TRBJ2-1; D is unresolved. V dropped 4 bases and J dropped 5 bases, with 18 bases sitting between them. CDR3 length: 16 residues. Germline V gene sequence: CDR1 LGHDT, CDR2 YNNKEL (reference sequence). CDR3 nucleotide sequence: TGTGCCAGCAGCCCGTGTTCTCCCCATTCCGACAATGAGCAGTTCTTC. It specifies CASSPCSPHSDNEQFF.

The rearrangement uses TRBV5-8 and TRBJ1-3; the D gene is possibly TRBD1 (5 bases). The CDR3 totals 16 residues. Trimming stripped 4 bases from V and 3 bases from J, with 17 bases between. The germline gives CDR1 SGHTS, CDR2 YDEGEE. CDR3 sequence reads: CASSLRGSEGGNTIYF. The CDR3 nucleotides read TGTGCCAGCAGCCTTAGGGGCTCCGAGGGTGGAAACACCATATATTTT.

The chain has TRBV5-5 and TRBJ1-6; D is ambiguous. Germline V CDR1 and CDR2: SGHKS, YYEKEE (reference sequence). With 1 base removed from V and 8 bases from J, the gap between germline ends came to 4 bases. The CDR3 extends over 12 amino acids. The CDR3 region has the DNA TGTGCCAGCAGCTTGAGGGATTCACCCCTCCACTTT. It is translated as CASSLRDSPLHF.

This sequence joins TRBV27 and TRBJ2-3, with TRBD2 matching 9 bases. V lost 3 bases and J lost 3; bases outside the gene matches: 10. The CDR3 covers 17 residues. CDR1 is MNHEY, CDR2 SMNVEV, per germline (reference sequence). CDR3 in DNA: TGTGCCAGCAGTTTTTCGGTCCTAGCGGGAATTACAGATACGCAGTATTTT. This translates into CASSFSVLAGITDTQYF.

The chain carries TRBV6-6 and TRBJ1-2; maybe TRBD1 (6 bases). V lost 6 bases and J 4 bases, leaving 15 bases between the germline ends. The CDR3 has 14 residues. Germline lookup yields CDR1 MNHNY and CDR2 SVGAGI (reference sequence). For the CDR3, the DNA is TGTGCCAGCAGGACGACCACAGGGTCCTATGGCTACACCTTC. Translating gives CASRTTTGSYGYTF.

The CDR3 spells CASSPTQETQYF. CDR3 DNA sequence: TGTGCCAGCTCACCAACTCAAGAGACCCAGTACTTC. The V and J genes are TRBV18 and TRBJ2-5; no clear D. V was pared by 2 bases and J by 2 bases, with 3 bases between. Germline CDR1 and CDR2: KGHSH and LQKENI. The CDR3 is 12 amino acids.

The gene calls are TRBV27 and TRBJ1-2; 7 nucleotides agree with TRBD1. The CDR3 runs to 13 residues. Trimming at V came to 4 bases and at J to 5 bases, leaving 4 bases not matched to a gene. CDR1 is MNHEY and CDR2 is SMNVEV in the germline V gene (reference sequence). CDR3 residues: CASSSRGIYGYTF. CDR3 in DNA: TGTGCCAGCAGTTCCAGGGGGATTTATGGCTACACCTTC.

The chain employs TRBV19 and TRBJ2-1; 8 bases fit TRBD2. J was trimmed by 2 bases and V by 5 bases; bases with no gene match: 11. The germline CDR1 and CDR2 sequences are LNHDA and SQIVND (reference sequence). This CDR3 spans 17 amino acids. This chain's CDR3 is CASSLLGLAGPYNEQFF. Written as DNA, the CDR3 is TGTGCCAGTAGTCTCCTGGGTTTAGCGGGGCCCTACAATGAGCAGTTCTTC.

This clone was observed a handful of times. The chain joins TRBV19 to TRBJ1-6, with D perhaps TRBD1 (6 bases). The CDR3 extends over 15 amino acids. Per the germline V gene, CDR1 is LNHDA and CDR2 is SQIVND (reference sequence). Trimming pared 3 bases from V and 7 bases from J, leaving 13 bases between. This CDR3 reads CASSIVTGRNSPLHF. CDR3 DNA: TGTGCCAGTAGTATTGTCACAGGGAGGAATTCACCCCTCCACTTT.

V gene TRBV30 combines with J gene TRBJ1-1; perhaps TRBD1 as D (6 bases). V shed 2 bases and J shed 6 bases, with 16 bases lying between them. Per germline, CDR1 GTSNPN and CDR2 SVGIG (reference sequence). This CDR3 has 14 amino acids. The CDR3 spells CAWSRAGVGSEAFF. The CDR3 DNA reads TGTGCCTGGAGTAGGGCAGGGGTAGGTTCTGAAGCTTTCTTT. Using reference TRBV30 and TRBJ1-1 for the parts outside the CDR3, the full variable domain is SQTIHQWPATLVQPVGSPLSLECTVEGTSNPNLYWYRQAAGRGLQLLFYSVGIGQISSEVPQNLSASRPQDRQFILSSKKLLLSDSGFYLCAWSRAGVGSEAFFGQGTRLTVV.

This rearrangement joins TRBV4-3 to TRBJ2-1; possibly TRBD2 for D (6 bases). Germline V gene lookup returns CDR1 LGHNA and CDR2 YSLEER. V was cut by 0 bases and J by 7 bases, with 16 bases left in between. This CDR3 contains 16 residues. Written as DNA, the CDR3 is TGCGCCAGCAGCCAAGATCGGAGCGGGTGGATGAATGAGCAGTTCTTC. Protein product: CASSQDRSGWMNEQFF.

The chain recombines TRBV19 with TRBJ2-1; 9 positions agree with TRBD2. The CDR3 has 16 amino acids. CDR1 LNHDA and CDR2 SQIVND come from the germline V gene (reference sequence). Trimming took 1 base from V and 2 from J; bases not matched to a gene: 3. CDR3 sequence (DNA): TGTGCCAGTAGTATAGGACTAGCGGTTACCTACAATGAGCAGTTCTTC. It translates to CASSIGLAVTYNEQFF.

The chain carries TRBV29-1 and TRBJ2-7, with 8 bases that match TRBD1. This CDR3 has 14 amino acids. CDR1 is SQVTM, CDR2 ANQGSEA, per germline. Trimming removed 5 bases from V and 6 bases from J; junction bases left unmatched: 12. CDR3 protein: CSVSSGTGRVEQYF. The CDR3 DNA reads TGCAGCGTTTCATCCGGGACAGGAAGGGTCGAGCAGTACTTC.

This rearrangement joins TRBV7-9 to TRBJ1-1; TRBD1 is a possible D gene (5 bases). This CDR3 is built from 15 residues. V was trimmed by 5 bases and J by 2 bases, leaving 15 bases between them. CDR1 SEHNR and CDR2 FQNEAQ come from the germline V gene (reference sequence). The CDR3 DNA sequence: TGTGCCAGCAGCCCTCCGGGACGGACAAACACTGAAGCTTTCTTT. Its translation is CASSPPGRTNTEAFF.

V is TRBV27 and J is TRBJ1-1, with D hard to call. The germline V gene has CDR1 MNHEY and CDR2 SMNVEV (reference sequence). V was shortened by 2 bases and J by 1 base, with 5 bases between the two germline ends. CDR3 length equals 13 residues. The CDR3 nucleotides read TGTGCCAGCAGTTTACAGACGAACACTGAAGCTTTCTTT. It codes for CASSLQTNTEAFF.

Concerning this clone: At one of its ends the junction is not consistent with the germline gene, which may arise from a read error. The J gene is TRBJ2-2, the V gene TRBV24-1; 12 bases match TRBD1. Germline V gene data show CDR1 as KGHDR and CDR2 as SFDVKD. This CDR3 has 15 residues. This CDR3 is CATSDPGTGGRGAVF. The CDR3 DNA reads TGTGCCACCAGTGACCCCGGGACAGGGGGCCGGGGAGCTGTTTTT.

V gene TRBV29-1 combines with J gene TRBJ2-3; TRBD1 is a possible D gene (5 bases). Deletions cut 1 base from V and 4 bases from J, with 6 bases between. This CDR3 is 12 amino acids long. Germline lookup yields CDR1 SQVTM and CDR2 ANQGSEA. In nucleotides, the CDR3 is TGCAGCGTTGAAGCAGGGCCAGATACGCAGTATTTT. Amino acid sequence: CSVEAGPDTQYF.

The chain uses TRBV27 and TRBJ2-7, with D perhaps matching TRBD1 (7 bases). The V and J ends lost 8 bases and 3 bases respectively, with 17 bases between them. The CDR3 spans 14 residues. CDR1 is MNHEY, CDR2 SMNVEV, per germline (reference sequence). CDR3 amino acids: CASALGQTSYEQYF. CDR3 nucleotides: TGTGCCAGCGCCTTGGGACAGACTAGCTACGAGCAGTACTTC.

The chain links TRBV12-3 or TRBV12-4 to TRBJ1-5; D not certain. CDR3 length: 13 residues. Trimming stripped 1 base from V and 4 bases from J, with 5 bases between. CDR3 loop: CASSLGENQPQHF. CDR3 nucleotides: TGTGCCAGCAGTTTAGGAGAAAATCAGCCCCAGCATTTT.

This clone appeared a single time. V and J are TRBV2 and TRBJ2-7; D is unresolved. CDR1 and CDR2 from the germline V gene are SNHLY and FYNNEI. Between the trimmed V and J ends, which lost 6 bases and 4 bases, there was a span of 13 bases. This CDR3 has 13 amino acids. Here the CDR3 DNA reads TGTGCCAGCAGCGTTGAGGATTTTTACGAGCAGTACTTC. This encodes CASSVEDFYEQYF. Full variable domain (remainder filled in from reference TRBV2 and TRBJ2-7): EPEVTQTPSHQVTQMGQEVILRCVPISNHLYFYWYRQILGQKVEFLVSFYNNEISEKSEIFDDQFSVERPDGSNFTLKIRSTKLEDSAMYFCASSVEDFYEQYFGPGTRLTVT.

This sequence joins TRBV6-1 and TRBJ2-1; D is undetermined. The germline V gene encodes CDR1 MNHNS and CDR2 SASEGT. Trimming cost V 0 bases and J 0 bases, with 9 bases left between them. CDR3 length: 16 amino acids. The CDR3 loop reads CASSEAMEASYNEQFF. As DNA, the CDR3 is TGTGCCAGCAGTGAAGCCATGGAAGCCTCCTACAATGAGCAGTTCTTC.